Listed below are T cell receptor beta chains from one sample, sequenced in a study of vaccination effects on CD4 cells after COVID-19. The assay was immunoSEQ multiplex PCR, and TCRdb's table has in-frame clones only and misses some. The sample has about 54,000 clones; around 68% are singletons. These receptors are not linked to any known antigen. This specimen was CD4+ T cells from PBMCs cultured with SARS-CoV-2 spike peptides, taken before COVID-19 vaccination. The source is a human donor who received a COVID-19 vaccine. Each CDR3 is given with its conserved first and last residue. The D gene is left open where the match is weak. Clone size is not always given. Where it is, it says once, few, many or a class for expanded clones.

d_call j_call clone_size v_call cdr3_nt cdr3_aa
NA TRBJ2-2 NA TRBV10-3 TGTGCCATCAGTGATCGGCTCGAGAACACCGGGGAGCTGTTTTTT CAISDRLENTGELFF
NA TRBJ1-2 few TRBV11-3 TGTGCCAGCAGCTCCGAATTCCGGAGGGTGGGCTACACCTTC CASSSEFRRVGYTF
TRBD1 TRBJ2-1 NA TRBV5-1 TGCGCCAGCAGCAGGACAGGGCCCTGGGAAGATGAGCAGTTCTTC CASSRTGPWEDEQFF
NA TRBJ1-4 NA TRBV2 TGTGCCAGCAGTTTTAATGAAAAACTGTTTTTT CASSFNEKLFF
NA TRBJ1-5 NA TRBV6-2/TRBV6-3 TGTGCCAGCAGTTTGGGGACAAGCAATCAGCCCCAGCATTTT CASSLGTSNQPQHF
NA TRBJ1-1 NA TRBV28 TGTGCCAGCAGTTCCGGGCTTGAAGCTTTCTTT CASSSGLEAFF
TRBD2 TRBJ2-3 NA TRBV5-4 TGTGCCAGCAGCCGCCGACTAGCGGGAAAAACAGATACGCAGTATTTT CASSRRLAGKTDTQYF
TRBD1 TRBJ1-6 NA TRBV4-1 TGCGCCAGCAGCCAAGAAGGGACAGGGATTTCACCCCTCCACTTT CASSQEGTGISPLHF
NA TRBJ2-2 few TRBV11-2 TGTGCCAGCAGTTCCCCTAAGGTTAGCGGCGGGGAGCTGTTTTTT CASSSPKVSGGELFF
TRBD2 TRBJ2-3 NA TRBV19 TGTGCCAGTAGTATAGTGGGGAGGGGTCCTAGCACAGATACGCAGTATTTT CASSIVGRGPSTDTQYF
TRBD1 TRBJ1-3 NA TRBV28 TGTGCCAGCAGCACCGGGACAGGAGGCTCTGGAAACACCATATATTTT CASSTGTGGSGNTIYF
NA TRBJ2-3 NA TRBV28 TGTGCCAGCAGTTGGGGTGGCACAGATACGCAGTATTTT CASSWGGTDTQYF
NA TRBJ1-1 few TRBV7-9 TGTGCCAGCAGCCCTAAAGTGAGATTGAACACTGAAGCTTTCTTT CASSPKVRLNTEAFF
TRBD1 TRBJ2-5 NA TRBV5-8 TGTGCCAGCAGGACAGGGACGGCTTGGGACCAGTACTTC CASRTGTAWDQYF
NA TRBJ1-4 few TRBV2 TGTGCCAGCAGGCCACAGGGAAATGGTGAAAAACTGTTTTTT CASRPQGNGEKLFF